This TCR beta chain was profiled in a study of T cell responses to AZD1222 COVID-19 vaccine. This clone appeared a single time. Trimming stripped 5 bases from V and 4 bases from J, with 10 bases between. Germline CDR1 and CDR2: MNHEY and SMNVEV (reference sequence). CDR3 size: 13 residues. Data came from immunoSEQ multiplex PCR; TCRdb stores just in-frame clones and leaves some out. The sample contains 110,000 to 150,000 clones, roughly nine tenths of which appear only once. V and J are TRBV27 and TRBJ2-3; D is unclear. Source: peripheral blood, taken on day 0 of AZD1222 vaccination. The sequence was obtained from an adult in good health. CDR3 in DNA: TGTGCCAGCAGTATTAGAGTAGCAGATACGCAGTATTTT. Protein sequence: CASSIRVADTQYF.